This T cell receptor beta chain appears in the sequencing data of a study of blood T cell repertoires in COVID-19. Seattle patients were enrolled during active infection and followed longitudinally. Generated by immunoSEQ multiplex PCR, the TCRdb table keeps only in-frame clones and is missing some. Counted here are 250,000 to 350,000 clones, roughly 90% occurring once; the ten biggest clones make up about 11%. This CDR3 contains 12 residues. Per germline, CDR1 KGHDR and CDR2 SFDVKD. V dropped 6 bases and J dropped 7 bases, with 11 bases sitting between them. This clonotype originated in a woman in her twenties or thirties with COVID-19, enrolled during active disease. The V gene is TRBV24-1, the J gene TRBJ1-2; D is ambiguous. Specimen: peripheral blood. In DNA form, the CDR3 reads TGTGCCACCAGTTTCCAGTCAGGTGGCTACACCTTC. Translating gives CATSFQSGGYTF.